These T cell receptor beta chains were read from a single sample in a study of cytomegalovirus exposure and HLA in healthy donors. Measured with immunoSEQ multiplex PCR; TCRdb has only the in-frame clones, and not every one. The sample data list about 58,000 clones. The specimen sequenced was PBMCs. The receptor set was obtained from a woman between 18 and 30 years old in good health and CMV-seronegative. Each CDR3 is given with its conserved first and last residue. A D gene is named only where the DNA matches it firmly. Clone size is stated in some rows and not others, as once, few, many or a class when expanded.

j_call d_call cdr3_length v_call clone_size cdr3_aa cdr3_nt
TRBJ1-5 . 16 TRBV7-2 . CASSLVHGGGNQPQHF TGTGCCAGCAGCTTAGTCCACGGTGGAGGAAATCAGCCCCAGCATTTT
TRBJ1-2 . 10 TRBV29-1 . CGANEASAVF TGCGGGGCGAACGAGGCGTCAGCCGTGTTC
TRBJ1-5 . 15 TRBV4-2 . CASSQGAGINQPQHF TGTGCCAGCAGCCAAGGGGCAGGGATCAATCAGCCCCAGCATTTT
TRBJ1-2 . 14 TRBV6-1 . CASSAQGQNYGYTF TGTGCCAGCAGTGCCCAAGGACAAAACTATGGCTACACCTTC
TRBJ2-1 . 16 TRBV6-1 . CASSEFATGDYNEQFF TGTGCCAGCAGTGAATTCGCGACAGGCGACTACAATGAGCAGTTCTTC
TRBJ2-1 TRBD2 15 TRBV6-1 . CASSVGLEEHNEQFF TGTGCCAGCAGTGTGGGACTAGAGGAACACAATGAGCAGTTCTTC
TRBJ2-7 TRBD2 15 TRBV4-2 . CASSQDRGGADEQYF TGTGCCAGCAGCCAAGATCGCGGGGGGGCAGACGAGCAGTACTTC
TRBJ2-7 TRBD2 15 TRBV27 . CASQSGSGAAYEQYF TGTGCCAGCCAATCAGGTAGCGGGGCCGCCTACGAGCAGTACTTC
TRBJ2-7 TRBD2 15 TRBV4-1 . CASSQRAGGAYEQYF TGCGCCAGCAGCCAACGAGCGGGGGGAGCCTACGAGCAGTACTTC
TRBJ2-1 TRBD2 15 TRBV7-2 . CASSLWTSGGKEQFF TGTGCCAGCAGCTTGTGGACTAGCGGGGGAAAGGAGCAGTTCTTC
TRBJ1-6 TRBD1 19 TRBV7-2 . CASSLVGTGIHGYNSPLHF TGTGCCAGCAGCTTAGTGGGGACAGGGATCCATGGCTATAATTCACCCCTCCACTTT
TRBJ2-1 . 10 TRBV20-1 . CSARSNEQFF TGCAGTGCTAGATCGAATGAGCAGTTCTTC
TRBJ1-2 TRBD1 15 TRBV5-5 . CASSLGQGLNYGYTF TGTGCCAGCAGCTTGGGACAGGGGCTTAACTATGGCTACACCTTC
TRBJ1-1 . 14 TRBV19 . CASNWRTMNTEAFF TGTGCCAGTAATTGGAGGACTATGAACACTGAAGCTTTCTTT
TRBJ2-3 . 12 TRBV2 . CASGDRTDTQYF TGTGCCAGCGGCGACAGAACAGATACGCAGTATTTT
TRBJ2-5 TRBD2 16 TRBV5-1 . CASSRGTSGYQETQYF TGCGCCAGCAGCAGGGGGACTAGTGGTTACCAAGAGACCCAGTACTTC
TRBJ1-5 . 13 TRBV5-1 . CASSPGRDQPQHF TGCGCCAGCAGCCCCGGGAGGGATCAGCCCCAGCATTTT
TRBJ2-3 TRBD2 15 TRBV6-1 medium-sized CASSETPGGIDTQYF TGTGCCAGCAGTGAGACCCCCGGGGGGATAGATACGCAGTATTTT
TRBJ1-2 . 13 TRBV2 . CAQGFAANYGYTF TGTGCCCAAGGATTCGCGGCGAACTATGGCTACACCTTC
TRBJ1-6 TRBD1 15 TRBV6-1 . CASSVTDRGDSPLHF TGTGCCAGCAGTGTAACGGACAGGGGGGATTCACCCCTCCACTTT
TRBJ2-7 . 16 TRBV4-1 . CASSQGAAGLGNEQYF TGCGCCAGCAGCCAAGGAGCCGCGGGATTGGGGAACGAGCAGTACTTC
TRBJ1-1 TRBD1 14 TRBV27 . CATRDRDGDTEAFF TGTGCCACCCGGGACAGGGACGGGGACACTGAAGCTTTCTTT
TRBJ2-5 . 13 TRBV6-1 . CASREQVLGTQYF TGTGCCAGCAGAGAACAGGTGCTGGGGACCCAGTACTTC
TRBJ1-1 . 14 TRBV5-1 . CASSLGRLGSTAFF TGCGCCAGCAGCTTGGGGCGCTTAGGGAGTACAGCTTTCTTT
TRBJ1-2 TRBD1 13 TRBV2 . CASIQGAKYGYTF TGTGCCAGCATTCAGGGGGCAAAGTATGGCTACACCTTC
TRBJ1-2 . 15 TRBV5-1 . CASKVGAPLNYGYTF TGCGCCAGCAAAGTGGGGGCGCCCCTTAACTATGGCTACACCTTC
TRBJ1-2 . 13 TRBV19 . CASSIGAFYGYTF TGTGCCAGTAGTATCGGAGCTTTCTATGGCTACACCTTC
TRBJ1-1 TRBD1 13 TRBV19 . CASRDRGWTEAFF TGTGCCAGCCGAGACAGGGGTTGGACTGAAGCTTTCTTT
TRBJ1-1 . 13 TRBV14 . CASSQGLDTEAFF TGTGCCAGCAGCCAAGGGCTGGACACTGAAGCTTTCTTT
TRBJ2-1 TRBD1 15 TRBV28 . CASSLSGQGDNEQFF TGTGCCAGCAGTTTATCTGGACAGGGAGACAATGAGCAGTTCTTC
TRBJ1-1 . 13 TRBV6-5 . CASSYDSQAGAFF TGTGCCAGCAGTTACGATTCGCAGGCGGGAGCTTTCTTT
TRBJ2-7 TRBD2 19 TRBV6-4 . CASSDSPPTTSGNSYEQYF TGTGCCAGCAGTGACTCCCCCCCGACAACTAGCGGTAACTCCTACGAGCAGTACTTC
TRBJ2-3 TRBD2 16 TRBV4-2 . CASSQDPGLEADTQYF TGTGCCAGCAGCCAAGACCCTGGACTAGAGGCGGATACGCAGTATTTT
TRBJ1-2 . 13 TRBV7-2 . CASSLRDNYGYTF TGTGCCAGCAGCTTGCGGGACAACTATGGCTACACCTTC
TRBJ1-5 TRBD1 14 TRBV6-1 . CASSTPTGRQAQHF TGTGCCAGCAGTACCCCGACAGGGCGTCAAGCCCAGCATTTT
TRBJ1-6 TRBD1 14 TRBV7-9 . CASSRGGPYSPLHF TGTGCCAGCAGCCGAGGGGGCCCCTATTCACCCCTCCACTTT
TRBJ1-1 TRBD1 13 TRBV6-1 . CASSDQGGTEAFF TGTGCCAGCAGTGACCAGGGGGGAACTGAAGCTTTCTTT
TRBJ2-3 . 14 TRBV27 . CASSLIRYPDTQYF TGTGCCAGCAGTTTAATCCGCTACCCAGATACGCAGTATTTT
TRBJ1-6 . 14 TRBV5-5 . CASSLDSFSPPLHF TGTGCCAGCAGCTTGGACAGTTTTTCACCACCCCTCCACTTT
TRBJ2-3 TRBD2 14 TRBV11-2 . CASSREGQGDTQYF TGTGCCAGCAGCCGGGAGGGCCAGGGAGATACGCAGTATTTT
TRBJ1-1 TRBD1 15 TRBV10-3 . CAISAGTALNTEAFF TGTGCCATCAGTGCTGGGACAGCATTAAACACTGAAGCTTTCTTT
TRBJ2-7 . 13 TRBV5-1 . CASSSLASYEQYF TGCGCCAGCAGCAGTCTAGCGTCCTACGAGCAGTACTTC
TRBJ1-1 TRBD1 13 TRBV27 . CASRRQGGTEAFF TGTGCCAGCAGAAGACAGGGGGGAACTGAAGCTTTCTTT
TRBJ2-7 . 14 TRBV5-1 . CASRVRGAGYEQYF TGCGCCAGCAGAGTCAGGGGGGCAGGTTACGAGCAGTACTTC
TRBJ1-6 . 18 TRBV1 . CTSSRKPTVSSYNSPLHF TGCACCAGCAGCCGTAAACCGACAGTGAGCTCCTATAATTCACCCCTCCACTTT
TRBJ2-1 TRBD2 15 TRBV4-2 . CASSLGLARYNEQFF TGTGCCAGCAGCCTAGGACTAGCACGCTACAATGAGCAGTTCTTC
TRBJ1-3 . 17 TRBV5-6 . CASSLEGHRFSGNTIYF TGTGCCAGCAGCTTGGAGGGGCACAGATTCTCTGGAAACACCATATATTTT
TRBJ1-5 . 16 TRBV4-1 . CASSLRGQLLDQPQHF TGCGCCAGCAGCCTCCGAGGACAGCTTCTGGATCAGCCCCAGCATTTT
TRBJ1-1 . 15 TRBV9 . CASSVDHLTNTEAFF TGTGCCAGCAGCGTAGACCACTTAACGAACACTGAAGCTTTCTTT
TRBJ1-2 . 13 TRBV19 . CASSRMAEGGYTF TGTGCCAGTAGTAGGATGGCGGAGGGTGGCTACACCTTC
TRBJ1-6 . 15 TRBV6-5 . CASSYSGDYNSPLHF TGTGCCAGCAGTTACTCAGGGGATTATAATTCACCCCTCCACTTT
TRBJ1-2 . 14 TRBV5-1 . CASSLDSLNYGYTF TGCGCCAGCAGCTTGGACAGCCTGAACTATGGCTACACCTTC
TRBJ2-7 . 13 TRBV7-2 . CASKGQGVYEQYF TGTGCCAGCAAGGGTCAGGGTGTCTACGAGCAGTACTTC